This TCR beta chain is from a study of T cell repertoires and HLA-DP antigens. Study-level information: Sorted CD137+CD4+ samples averaged 218.4 ng DNA; pre-culture CD4+ samples, about 1,200 ng. Findings of the study overall: Naive and memory CD4+ repertoires were not analysed separately. A non-physiological HeLa system presented antigen to total CD4+ responders.

Points on this clone: Its antigen is not known.

The CDR3 is 15 amino acids. Germline CDR1 reads LNHDA; CDR2 reads SQIVND (reference sequence). V lost 5 bases, J lost 6 bases, and 9 bases stayed unmatched. The protocol was immunoSEQ multiplex PCR, while the TCRdb copy is restricted to in-frame clones and leaves out a portion. This table has some 89,000 clones, about nine tenths appearing once. Source material: CD4+ T cells from PBMCs. The rearrangement uses TRBV19 and TRBJ1-4; 7 bases fit TRBD1. The origin of this receptor is a man between 50 and 59 years old in good health and CMV-seronegative. The CDR3 here is CASSGTDRVHEKLFF. DNA for the CDR3: TGTGCCAGTAGTGGGACCGACAGGGTTCATGAAAAACTGTTTTTT.